Following are 17 T cell receptor beta chains from one sample sequenced in a study of cytomegalovirus exposure and HLA in healthy donors. With 60 Vbeta and 13 Jbeta primers, the PCR was carried out. Profiled with immunoSEQ multiplex PCR; TCRdb holds only in-frame clones, not every one. The sample holds 150,000 to 190,000 clones; about 85% are singletons and the top ten take approximately 2.5%. The specimen sequenced was PBMCs. The receptors here all came from a young woman in good health and CMV-seronegative.

The V and J genes are TRBV2 and TRBJ2-4, with unresolved D. The CDR3 is made up of 10 amino acids. V was shortened by 3 bases and J by 16 bases, with 10 bases between the two germline ends. Germline V gene data show CDR1 as SNHLY and CDR2 as FYNNEI. Written as DNA, the CDR3 is TGTGCCAGCAGTGAGGCCAAAATTTACTTC. As protein: CASSEAKIYF.

This clone occurred once. The V call is TRBV9, the J call TRBJ2-3, with D maybe TRBD1 (8 bases). Trimming took 3 bases from V and 6 from J, leaving 14 bases between them. The germline CDR1 and CDR2 sequences are SGDLS and YYNGEE. This CDR3 is built from 14 residues. The CDR3 DNA reads TGTGCCAGCAGCGGTGAACAGGGGGGGGATACGCAGTATTTT. Translated: CASSGEQGGDTQYF.

This chain uses TRBV7-3 with TRBJ2-7, with D unresolved. The CDR3 has 15 residues. Germline lookup yields CDR1 SGHTA and CDR2 FQGTGA. The V end lost 2 bases, the J end lost 5 bases, and 16 bases lay between the germline ends. CDR3 sequence (DNA): TGTGCCAGCAGCTTATTGGCAGGTCCCAAAAACGAGCAGTACTTC. This sequence encodes CASSLLAGPKNEQYF.

This sequence joins TRBV7-9 and TRBJ2-5; 8 bases align to TRBD2. The J call is in doubt because the DNA end fits TRBJ2-7 better. The CDR3 contains 16 residues. The germline V gene has CDR1 SEHNR and CDR2 FQNEAQ (reference sequence). DNA for the CDR3: TGTGCCAGCAGCTTCATAGGTGCGGGAGGATCCTACGAGCAGTACTTC. Translated, it gives CASSFIGAGGSYEQYF.

The chain combines TRBV15 with TRBJ2-7; 12 positions agree with TRBD1. The CDR3 totals 18 residues. Germline loops: CDR1 LNHNV, CDR2 YYDKDF (reference sequence). The trim removed 1 base at V and 5 bases at J, leaving 12 bases unmatched. CDR3 sequence: CATSRGRPGQGATHEQYF. CDR3 coding DNA: TGTGCCACCAGCAGAGGTAGACCGGGACAGGGGGCAACCCACGAGCAGTACTTC.

On this clone itself: Within the sample, other DNA sequences also encode this same CDR3. V gene TRBV27 combines with J gene TRBJ2-3; 7 bases are shared with TRBD1. Germline CDR1 is MNHEY and CDR2 is SMNVEV (reference sequence). CDR3 size: 15 residues. Germline trimming cut 1 base from V and 4 bases from J; bases unmatched to any gene: 5. Written as DNA, the CDR3 is TGTGCCAGCAGTTTATTGACAGGGTTATCAGATACGCAGTATTTT. Its translation: CASSLLTGLSDTQYF.

The genes are TRBV5-1 and TRBJ2-1; 7 bases agree with TRBD2. Germline CDR1 is SGHRS and CDR2 is YFSETQ. V lost 4 bases and J lost 8; bases outside the gene matches: 12. CDR3 size: 15 residues. CDR3 amino acids: CASSVLGAGRDEQFF. Here the CDR3 DNA reads TGCGCCAGCAGCGTCCTTGGAGCGGGGAGGGATGAGCAGTTCTTC.

This clone was seen just once. The CDR3 nucleotides read TGTGCCAGCAGCTACAAGGACAGGGTGGCTGAAAAACTGTTTTTT. This encodes CASSYKDRVAEKLFF. The J gene is TRBJ1-4, the V gene TRBV7-9; the match to TRBD1 covers 8 bases. Germline CDR1 reads SEHNR; CDR2 reads FQNEAQ (reference sequence). The V segment lost 4 bases and the J segment 7 bases; nucleotides outside the gene matches: 8. There are 15 residues in the CDR3.

The chain couples TRBV18 to TRBJ2-1; no firm D call. Germline CDR1 KGHSH, CDR2 LQKENI. There are 15 residues in the CDR3. Trimming removed 5 bases from V and 0 bases from J, with 11 bases in between. For the CDR3, the DNA is TGTGCCAGCTCAGCCCGCGGATTCTCCTACAATGAGCAGTTCTTC. It encodes CASSARGFSYNEQFF.

V is TRBV7-9 and J is TRBJ2-7; 9 nucleotides line up with TRBD1. Germline V gives CDR1 SEHNR, CDR2 FQNEAQ (reference sequence). J lost 3 bases, V lost 6 bases, and 6 bases had no gene match. This CDR3 has 14 residues. The CDR3 reads CASSPGTGSYEQYF. Here the CDR3 DNA reads TGTGCCAGCAGTCCCGGGACAGGGAGCTACGAGCAGTACTTC. The variable domain in full, with the rest retrieved from reference TRBV7-9 and TRBJ2-7, is DTGVSQNPRHKITKRGQNVTFRCDPISEHNRLYWYRQTLGQGPEFLTYFQNEAQLEKSRLLSDRFSAERPKGSFSTLEIQRTEQGDSAMYLCASSPGTGSYEQYFGPGTRLTVT.

The genes are TRBV5-1 and TRBJ2-7, with 8 positions matching TRBD2. The germline V gene encodes CDR1 SGHRS and CDR2 YFSETQ. The CDR3 is made up of 14 amino acids. J lost 2 bases, V lost 5 bases, and 6 bases had no gene match. This chain's CDR3 is CASSVAGTTYEQYF. CDR3 sequence (DNA): TGCGCCAGCAGTGTAGCGGGGACCACCTACGAGCAGTACTTC.

The chain has TRBV28 and TRBJ1-5, with D perhaps matching TRBD1 (5 bases). CDR3 size: 15 residues. In germline, CDR1 is MDHEN, CDR2 SYDVKM. Trimming cost V 7 bases and J 3 bases, with 16 bases left between them. The CDR3 here is CASTSPGGYNQPQHF. The DNA of the CDR3 is TGTGCCAGCACCTCGCCTGGGGGGTACAATCAGCCCCAGCATTTT.

The rearrangement links TRBV6-1 to TRBJ1-4; TRBD1 might be the D (6 bases). The length of the CDR3 is 13 residues. Germline V gene sequence: CDR1 MNHNS, CDR2 SASEGT. V shed 2 bases and J shed 8 bases, with 9 bases lying between them. CDR3 sequence: CASSETGSEKLFF. The CDR3 region has the DNA TGTGCCAGCAGTGAAACAGGGAGCGAAAAACTGTTTTTT.

The genes are TRBV30 and TRBJ2-7, with TRBD2 matching 9 bases. This CDR3 contains 13 residues. V lost 5 bases to trimming and J lost 0 bases; unmatched junction nucleotides: 2. CDR1 is GTSNPN and CDR2 is SVGIG in the germline V gene (reference sequence). The CDR3 DNA reads TGTGCCTGGGCTAGCGGGATCTCCTACGAGCAGTACTTC. It specifies CAWASGISYEQYF.

This clone appeared once. V gene TRBV27 combines with J gene TRBJ1-6; D is unclear. V dropped 3 bases and J dropped 0 bases, with 9 bases sitting between them. From germline, CDR1 is MNHEY and CDR2 SMNVEV (reference sequence). CDR3 length equals 16 residues. The CDR3 reads CASSFDKTSYNSPLHF. CDR3 DNA: TGTGCCAGCAGTTTTGACAAAACCTCCTATAATTCACCCCTCCACTTT.

This chain links TRBV28 with TRBJ2-7; TRBD1 matches at 7 bases. V was clipped by 7 bases and J by 3 bases; unmatched bases: 15. This CDR3 has 16 amino acids. CDR1 is MDHEN, CDR2 SYDVKM, per germline. CDR3 in DNA: TGTGCCAGCAAAGGGGGCGGTGGGTTTCGTCACTACGAGCAGTACTTC. Its translation: CASKGGGGFRHYEQYF.

The chain joins TRBV5-1 to TRBJ2-1; tentative D call: TRBD1 (7 bases). The ends were cut back, 0 bases at V and 9 bases at J, with 13 bases in the middle. CDR1 is SGHRS, CDR2 YFSETQ, per germline. This CDR3 has 14 amino acids. CDR3 coding DNA: TGCGCCAGCAGCTTGGGTCAGGGGGAGGTTGAGCAGTTCTTC. This gives the protein CASSLGQGEVEQFF.